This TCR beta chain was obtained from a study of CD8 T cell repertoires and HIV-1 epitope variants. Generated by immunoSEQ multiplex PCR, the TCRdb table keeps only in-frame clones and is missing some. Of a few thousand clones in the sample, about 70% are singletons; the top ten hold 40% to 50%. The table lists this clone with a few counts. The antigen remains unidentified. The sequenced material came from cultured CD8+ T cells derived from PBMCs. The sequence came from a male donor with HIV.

The CDR3 loop reads CSVGGGSWGGYTF. The CDR3, as DNA: TGCAGCGTTGGTGGCGGTTCTTGGGGCGGCTACACCTTC. The chain links TRBV29-1 to TRBJ1-2; a weak D match, TRBD1 (5 bases). Per the germline V gene, CDR1 is SQVTM and CDR2 is ANQGSEA. V gave up 4 bases and J gave up 8 bases, with 17 bases separating them. The length of the CDR3 is 13 residues.